This TCR beta chain was captured in a study of CD8 T cells in ankylosing spondylitis. Findings and limits, study-wide: Relatively rare in peripheral blood, disease-linked clones were also CD8+. Certain motif variants had earlier appeared in reactive arthritis synovial fluid and blood. Among TCR beta sequences, a motif of eight highly homologous variants appeared characteristic of ankylosing spondylitis blood. Clones tied to disease were said to be significantly enriched in matched ankylosing spondylitis synovial fluid.

Quantitative 5'-RACE was performed with molecular barcodes, and it yielded the TCR beta libraries. TCRdb passed the 5' RACE reads through MiXCR, listing each CDR3 protein once. This table holds around 540,000 distinct CDR3 sequences, about 13% found once. The germline V gene encodes CDR1 LNHDA and CDR2 SQIVND (reference sequence). The CDR3 length is 12 residues. Trimming left V 8 bases short and J 3 bases short, with 10 bases between. The count of this clonotype is one. Its cognate antigen is unknown. The sequence derives from a male donor with ankylosing spondylitis. Sequenced: blood, either unsorted or a sorted T cell fraction (not recorded which). The V gene is TRBV19, the J gene TRBJ1-1, with a possible D match to TRBD1 (5 bases). The CDR3 spells CASGDWDTEAFF. For the CDR3, the DNA is TGTGCCAGTGGGGACTGGGACACTGAAGCTTTCTTT.